This is a list of T cell receptor beta chains from one sample in a study of blood T cells in healthy people across ages. TCRdb redid the calling of the 5' RACE reads with MiXCR, one entry per CDR3 protein. The sample includes approximately 1,000,000 distinct CDR3 sequences, more than 30% seen only once; the top ten take about an eighth. The sequencing input was blood. The receptors here all came from a man between 18 and 35 years old in good health. Both conserved end residues are part of each CDR3. Each record gives: V gene, D gene, J gene, CDR3 length, clone size, CDR3 protein, CDR3 DNA. A D gene is named only where the DNA matches it firmly. Size is stated for part of the rows, as once, few or many counts, or as a class when the clone is expanded.

>TRBV6-2/TRBV6-3|-|TRBJ2-5|13|-
CASSYFGQETQYF
TGTGCCAGCAGTTACTTCGGGCAAGAGACCCAGTACTTC
>TRBV28|-|TRBJ1-2|16|few
CASSLSEGGLPYGYTF
TGTGCCAGCAGTTTATCCGAGGGGGGGCTACCCTATGGCTACACCTTC
>TRBV16|-|TRBJ1-1|15|-
CASSPTMGPYTEAFF
TGTGCCAGCAGCCCAACAATGGGCCCTTACACTGAAGCTTTCTTT
>TRBV12-3/TRBV12-4|-|TRBJ1-1|14|-
CASSRDLVGTEAFF
TGTGCCAGCAGTCGGGACCTAGTTGGCACTGAAGCTTTCTTT
>TRBV12-3/TRBV12-4|-|TRBJ2-1|12|few
CASSPALNEQFF
TGTGCCAGCAGTCCAGCCCTCAATGAGCAGTTCTTC
>TRBV5-1|TRBD1|TRBJ1-1|16|once
CASSTEPQGAGTEAFF
TGCGCCAGCAGCACCGAGCCGCAGGGGGCCGGAACTGAAGCTTTCTTT
>TRBV3-1|-|TRBJ1-6|15|few
CAIEPGDGSNSPLHF
TGTGCCATCGAGCCGGGAGATGGTTCAAATTCACCCCTCCACTTT
>TRBV7-9|-|TRBJ2-1|13|once
CASSLLGNSEQFF
TGTGCCAGCAGCTTACTGGGTAACAGTGAGCAGTTCTTC
>TRBV28|TRBD2|TRBJ2-3|15|-
CASRLAGEVTDTQYF
TGTGCCAGCAGGCTAGCGGGAGAAGTAACAGATACGCAGTATTTT
>TRBV7-2|TRBD1|TRBJ2-5|14|-
CASSFPGGKETQYF
TGTGCCAGCAGCTTCCCAGGGGGAAAAGAGACCCAGTACTTC
>TRBV6-5|-|TRBJ2-7|14|-
CASSSARGYYEQYF
TGTGCCAGCAGTTCGGCCAGGGGTTACTACGAGCAGTACTTC
>TRBV14|-|TRBJ1-2|15|-
CASSQASRGKGGYTF
TGTGCCAGCAGCCAAGCGAGCAGGGGAAAGGGTGGCTACACCTTC
>TRBV12-3/TRBV12-4|-|TRBJ2-1|15|few
CASRTNRVLWDEQFF
TGTGCCAGCAGGACGAACAGGGTTTTGTGGGATGAGCAGTTCTTC
>TRBV29-1|TRBD1|TRBJ1-1|14|-
CSVRTGVGNTEAFF
TGCAGCGTTCGTACAGGGGTCGGGAACACTGAAGCTTTCTTT
>TRBV6-2/TRBV6-3|-|TRBJ2-7|14|-
CASTVDGASYEQYF
TGTGCCAGCACCGTGGACGGAGCCTCCTACGAGCAGTACTTC
>TRBV20-1|-|TRBJ2-3|14|few
CSASELSRADTQYF
TGCAGTGCTAGTGAACTTTCTAGGGCAGATACGCAGTATTTT
>TRBV2|-|TRBJ1-2|14|-
CASSTLGLGNGYTF
TGTGCCAGCAGTACCTTGGGCCTGGGGAATGGCTACACCTTC
>TRBV7-2|-|TRBJ2-3|15|-
CASSFADYRTDTQYF
TGTGCCAGCAGCTTCGCCGACTACCGCACAGATACGCAGTATTTT
>TRBV27|TRBD1|TRBJ2-7|12|few
CASGTVAYEQYF
TGTGCCAGCGGGACAGTTGCCTACGAGCAGTACTTC
>TRBV2|-|TRBJ1-6|11|-
CASRQNSPLHF
TGTGCCAGCAGGCAGAATTCACCCCTCCACTTT
>TRBV2|TRBD2|TRBJ2-1|17|-
CASSESASGGLWNEQFF
TGTGCCAGCAGTGAGTCGGCTAGCGGGGGCTTGTGGAATGAGCAGTTCTTC
>TRBV19|TRBD2|TRBJ2-7|15|few
CASSISSGLPYEQYF
TGTGCCAGTAGTATATCTAGCGGCTTGCCCTACGAGCAGTACTTC
>TRBV15|-|TRBJ1-1|17|few
CATSRELQGKKNTEAFF
TGTGCCACCAGCAGAGAACTACAGGGAAAGAAGAACACTGAAGCTTTCTTT
>TRBV4-2|TRBD1|TRBJ1-1|12|few
CASSHADRAAFF
TGTGCCAGCAGCCACGCGGACAGGGCAGCTTTCTTT
>TRBV7-8|TRBD1|TRBJ1-4|16|-
CASSRGPGGLHEKLFF
TGTGCCAGCAGCAGGGGGCCGGGAGGACTTCATGAAAAACTGTTTTTT
>TRBV4-3|TRBD1|TRBJ2-1|18|few
CASSQDLPGTGGGNEQFF
TGCGCCAGCAGCCAAGATCTCCCGGGGACAGGGGGGGGCAATGAGCAGTTCTTC
>TRBV12-3/TRBV12-4|-|TRBJ2-1|12|many
CASSLEVRVVFF
TGTGCCAGCAGTTTAGAAGTTAGGGTGGTGTTCTTC
>TRBV12-3/TRBV12-4|-|TRBJ2-5|13|many
CASRRDSQETQYF
TGTGCCAGCAGGCGGGACAGCCAAGAGACCCAGTACTTC
>TRBV30|-|TRBJ1-4|12|-
CAWGTTGEKLFF
TGTGCCTGGGGAACTACGGGGGAAAAACTGTTTTTT
>TRBV27|TRBD1|TRBJ1-2|14|-
CASRGTGGSEGYTF
TGTGCCAGCAGAGGGACAGGGGGCTCAGAGGGCTACACCTTC
>TRBV20-1|-|TRBJ2-2|14|-
CSARGGVNTGELFF
TGCAGTGCTAGAGGAGGGGTGAACACCGGGGAGCTGTTTTTT
>TRBV7-2|-|TRBJ2-6|16|-
CASSLTTGSGANVLTF
TGTGCCAGCAGCTTAACAACAGGGTCTGGGGCCAACGTCCTGACTTTC
>TRBV20-1|-|TRBJ1-4|14|-
CSARDGPSKEKLFF
TGCAGTGCTAGAGATGGCCCCTCGAAGGAAAAACTGTTTTTT
>TRBV5-5|-|TRBJ2-1|18|-
CASSLGALIPISYNEQFF
TGTGCCAGCAGCTTGGGGGCGTTAATACCAATCTCCTACAATGAGCAGTTCTTC
>TRBV25-1|TRBD1|TRBJ1-4|15|-
CATTPQGAEYEKLFF
TGTGCCACCACCCCGCAGGGGGCGGAATATGAAAAACTGTTTTTT
>TRBV5-1|TRBD1|TRBJ1-1|15|-
CASSTMRQGSTEAFF
TGCGCCAGCAGCACGATGCGACAGGGCTCCACTGAAGCTTTCTTT
>TRBV29-1|-|TRBJ1-4|11|few
CSVEGGEKLFF
TGCAGCGTTGAAGGGGGAGAAAAACTGTTTTTT
>TRBV27|-|TRBJ2-1|14|once
CASSLAGQGSEQFF
TGTGCCAGCAGTCTAGCGGGACAGGGGAGTGAGCAGTTCTTC
>TRBV15|-|TRBJ1-6|16|-
CATSALPGRDNSPLHF
TGTGCCACCAGCGCCCTCCCGGGACGGGATAATTCACCCCTCCACTTT
>TRBV30|TRBD1|TRBJ2-7|16|few
CAWGKSPGQGSYEQYF
TGTGCCTGGGGAAAATCACCGGGACAGGGTTCCTACGAGCAGTACTTC
>TRBV9|-|TRBJ1-2|13|-
CASSPGRVVGYTF
TGTGCCAGCAGCCCCGGGAGGGTTGTTGGCTACACCTTC
>TRBV20-1|-|TRBJ1-2|13|-
CSARDPIGDGYTF
TGCAGTGCTAGAGACCCGATCGGCGATGGCTACACCTTC
>TRBV6-6|-|TRBJ1-5|15|few
CASTDSGGFNQPQHF
TGTGCCAGCACTGATTCCGGGGGATTCAATCAGCCCCAGCATTTT
>TRBV7-3|-|TRBJ2-7|11|-
CARTHSYEQYF
TGTGCCAGAACCCACTCCTACGAGCAGTACTTC
>TRBV27|TRBD2|TRBJ2-5|15|few
CASSPYGGRQETQYF
TGTGCCAGCAGTCCCTACGGGGGGAGACAAGAGACCCAGTACTTC
>TRBV5-1|-|TRBJ1-1|15|few
CASSLLQGANTEAFF
TGCGCCAGCAGCTTGCTGCAGGGCGCGAACACTGAAGCTTTCTTT